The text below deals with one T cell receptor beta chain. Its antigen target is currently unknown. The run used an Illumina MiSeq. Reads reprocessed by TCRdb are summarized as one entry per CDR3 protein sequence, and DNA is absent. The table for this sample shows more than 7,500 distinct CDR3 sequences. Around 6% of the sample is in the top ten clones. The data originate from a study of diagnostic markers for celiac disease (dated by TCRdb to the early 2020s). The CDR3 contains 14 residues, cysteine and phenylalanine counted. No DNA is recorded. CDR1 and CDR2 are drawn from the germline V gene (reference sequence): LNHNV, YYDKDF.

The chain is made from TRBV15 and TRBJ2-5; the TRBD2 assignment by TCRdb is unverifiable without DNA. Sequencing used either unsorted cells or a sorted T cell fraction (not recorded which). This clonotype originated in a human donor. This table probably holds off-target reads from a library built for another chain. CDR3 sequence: CATSRVGRVETQYF.